This T cell receptor beta chain is from a study of graft-versus-host responses after intestinal transplantation. Study at large: Anti-thymocyte globulin induction preceded three to four years of tacrolimus and steroid maintenance in all recipients.

The germline CDR1 and CDR2 sequences are PRHDT and FYEKMQ (reference sequence). V dropped 1 base and J dropped 5 bases, with 15 bases sitting between them. The CDR3 spans 16 residues. The repertoire was sequenced with immunoSEQ multiplex PCR; TCRdb's copy has only in-frame clones and lacks some. The repertoire consists of about 20,000 clones, with 86% occurring once and the leading ten covering roughly 10%. This material consisted of PBMCs, taken 230 to 240 days after intestinal transplant. The chain employs TRBV13 and TRBJ2-1; D is possibly TRBD1 or TRBD2 (5 bases each). The sequence derives from a human patient who received an intestinal transplant, so some T cells may come from the graft donor. Here the CDR3 DNA reads TGTGCCAGCAGCTTAGTCACGGGTACGGGGCACAATGAGCAGTTCTTC. The encoded protein is CASSLVTGTGHNEQFF.